A single sample is the source of the 25 T cell receptor beta chains below, sequenced in a study of T cells in Graves' hyperthyroidism and ophthalmopathy. Authors of the study amplified TCR beta CDR3 regions from RNA transcripts. Carried out on the TCR CDR3, a first-round RT-PCR used the HTBI primer set. TCRdb called the multiplex PCR reads again in MiXCR, with one record for every CDR3 protein. The profile shows 500,000 or so distinct CDR3 sequences, roughly 18% of them singletons. Sequencing was done on a sample of blood. All receptors derive from a woman younger than 30 with Graves' ophthalmopathy.

There are many counts of this clonotype. V and J are TRBV28 and TRBJ2-7; D remains ambiguous. In germline, CDR1 is MDHEN, CDR2 SYDVKM. The CDR3 length is 12 residues. V lost 7 bases and J lost 4, with 11 bases in between. CDR3 sequence (DNA): TGTGCCAGCAATTTTCCCCCATACGAGCAGTACTTC. As protein: CASNFPPYEQYF.

This clonotype was detected ten times or more. The genes are TRBV2 and TRBJ2-7, with 9 bases that match TRBD2. The CDR3 runs to 19 residues. CDR1 is SNHLY, CDR2 FYNNEI, per germline. Trimming took 1 base from V and 3 from J; bases not matched to a gene: 16. In nucleotides, the CDR3 is TGTGCCAGCAGTGAAGTAGGTAGCGGGAGAGAGGGTGGCCACTACGAGCAGTACTTC. It specifies CASSEVGSGREGGHYEQYF.

The chain couples TRBV11-2 to TRBJ2-1; TRBD2 aligns across 8 bases. CDR3 length: 16 amino acids. Trimming removed 2 bases from V and 7 bases from J; junction bases left unmatched: 10. Germline V gives CDR1 SGHAT, CDR2 FQNNGV. The CDR3 loop is CASSLLRGRRGNEQFF. CDR3 DNA: TGTGCCAGCAGCTTACTGCGCGGGAGGAGAGGAAATGAGCAGTTCTTC.

This clonotype was detected many times. V usage is TRBV6-2 or TRBV6-3 and J usage is TRBJ2-1, with 11 positions matching TRBD2. V lost 5 bases, J lost 7 bases, and 13 bases stayed unmatched. From germline, CDR1 is MNHEY and CDR2 SVGEGT. The length of the CDR3 is 17 residues. CDR3 bases: TGTGCCAGCAGTCCCCAAACCCGGCTAGCGGGAGGTAATGAGCAGTTCTTC. This encodes CASSPQTRLAGGNEQFF.

The chain carries TRBV25-1 and TRBJ1-4; D is unclear. CDR1 is MGHDK and CDR2 is SYGVNS in the germline V gene. Trimming shortened V by 0 bases and J by 10 bases, and 21 bases separated the two germline ends. The CDR3 loop spans 17 amino acids. CDR3 DNA: TGTGCCAGCAGTGAATACAAGTCCCCCGTGTCCCTGGGAAAACTGTTTTTT. As protein: CASSEYKSPVSLGKLFF.

Comments on this clonotype: A much larger clone sits a single nucleotide away, making a read error possible. The chain links TRBV12-3 or TRBV12-4 to TRBJ2-2, with 10 nucleotides matching TRBD1. The CDR3 loop spans 16 amino acids. CDR3 sequence reads: CASSLGTGANTGEPFF. DNA of the CDR3: TGTGCCAGCAGTTTGGGGACAGGGGCAAACACCGGGGAGCCGTTTTTT.

This clonotype was counted a few times. The chain carries TRBV11-2 and TRBJ2-2, with D perhaps TRBD1 (6 bases). Germline CDR1 reads SGHAT; CDR2 reads FQNNGV. Trimming left V 1 base short and J 4 bases short, with 10 bases between. The CDR3 extends over 15 amino acids. CDR3 sequence reads: CASSLGRTATGELFF. For the CDR3, the DNA is TGTGCCAGCAGCTTAGGACGGACAGCCACCGGGGAGCTGTTTTTT. Using reference TRBV11-2 and TRBJ2-2 for the parts outside the CDR3, the full variable domain is EAGVAQSPRYKIIEKRQSVAFWCNPISGHATLYWYQQILGQGPKLLIQFQNNGVVDDSQLPKDRFSAERLKGVDSTLKIQPAKLEDSAVYLCASSLGRTATGELFFGEGSRLTVL.

This chain uses TRBV6-2 or TRBV6-3 with TRBJ1-2; D unresolved. In germline, CDR1 is MNHEY, CDR2 SVGEGT. This CDR3 comprises 16 residues. Trimming cost V 1 base and J 3 bases, with 15 bases left between them. The DNA of the CDR3 is TGTGCCAGCAGTTACTTAAGTGGAGGAGCAGACTATGGCTACACCTTC. This encodes CASSYLSGGADYGYTF.

This chain joins TRBV19 and TRBJ2-1; 12 bases align to TRBD2. CDR1 LNHDA and CDR2 SQIVND come from the germline V gene (reference sequence). V lost 3 bases, J lost 6 bases, and 6 bases stayed unmatched. The CDR3 contains 16 residues. CDR3 sequence reads: CASSIPGTSGRNEQFF. The CDR3 bases are TGTGCCAGTAGTATCCCCGGGACTAGCGGGCGCAATGAGCAGTTCTTC. The full variable domain, with the rest looked up from reference TRBV19 and TRBJ2-1, is DGGITQSPKYLFRKEGQNVTLSCEQNLNHDAMYWYRQDPGQGLRLIYYSQIVNDFQKGDIAEGYSVSREKKESFPLTVTSAQKNPTAFYLCASSIPGTSGRNEQFFGPGTRLTVL.

This clonotype was counted at least ten times. This rearrangement joins TRBV6-6 to TRBJ2-5, with D unresolved. Germline CDR1 MNHNY, CDR2 SVGAGI (reference sequence). Between the trimmed V and J ends, which lost 2 bases and 5 bases, there was a span of 9 bases. The CDR3 has 13 amino acids. CDR3 amino acids: CASSYEVGETQYF. Here the CDR3 DNA reads TGTGCCAGCAGTTACGAAGTTGGTGAGACCCAGTACTTC.

The table lists this clonotype with a few counts. V is TRBV5-6 and J is TRBJ2-7; 12 bases align to TRBD2. Trimming at V came to 3 bases and at J to 5 bases, leaving 6 bases not matched to a gene. Per germline, CDR1 SGHDT and CDR2 YYEEEE. The CDR3 contains 15 residues. The CDR3: CASSSGLAGFDEQYF. CDR3 sequence (DNA): TGTGCCAGCAGCTCTGGACTAGCGGGATTTGACGAGCAGTACTTC.

The chain is built from TRBV25-1 and TRBJ1-6; 8 bases align to TRBD1. Unmatched junction bases numbered 8, after V lost 3 bases and J lost 7 bases. Germline CDR1 reads MGHDK; CDR2 reads SYGVNS. The CDR3 covers 16 residues. This CDR3 is CASSDPRTGRNSPLHF. As DNA, the CDR3 is TGTGCCAGCAGTGACCCACGGACAGGGAGAAATTCACCCCTCCACTTT.

The V gene is TRBV6-1, the J gene TRBJ2-7; either TRBD1 or TRBD2 may fit D (6 bases each). The CDR3 extends over 17 amino acids. Germline-derived CDR1 and CDR2 are MNHNS and SASEGT. V lost 5 bases, J lost 5 bases, and 25 bases lay in between. The CDR3 DNA is TGTGCCAGCAGTTCCACTCAACTAGCACTCCCAGGGGACGAGCAGTACTTC. It codes for CASSSTQLALPGDEQYF.

This clonotype has only a few counts. The chain joins TRBV6-1 to TRBJ1-3, with a tentative D call TRBD1 (5 bases). Germline CDR1 and CDR2: MNHNS and SASEGT. This CDR3 is built from 15 residues. The V end lost 4 bases, the J end lost 0 bases, and 10 bases lay between the germline ends. CDR3 protein: CASSGQTSSGNTIYF. CDR3 nucleotides: TGTGCCAGCAGTGGACAGACTAGCTCTGGAAACACCATATATTTT.

In this sample, this clonotype turned up many times. The V gene is TRBV20-1, the J gene TRBJ1-1; 8 nucleotides line up with TRBD1. The CDR3 has 13 amino acids. Germline V gene data show CDR1 as DFQATT and CDR2 as SNEGSKA (reference sequence). V trimming: 6 bases; J trimming: 1 base; junction bases outside the gene matches: 4. In DNA form, the CDR3 reads TGCAGTGCCCCGGGACAGGCGAACACTGAAGCTTTCTTT. Residues: CSAPGQANTEAFF.

This clonotype was seen more than once but under ten times. This chain connects TRBV18 to TRBJ2-7; 8 bases are shared with TRBD1. The germline gives CDR1 KGHSH, CDR2 LQKENI. V lost 3 bases and J lost 1; bases outside the gene matches: 8. The CDR3 consists of 16 residues. In DNA, the CDR3 is TGTGCCAGCTCACCCGAGGACAGGGTCGAGTCCTACGAGCAGTACTTC. It yields the protein CASSPEDRVESYEQYF.

This clonotype was counted only a few times. CDR3 bases: TGTGCCAGTAGTACCTCCCAGACTAGTTTTGGTGAGCAGTTCTTC. Protein sequence: CASSTSQTSFGEQFF. The V and J genes are TRBV19 and TRBJ2-1; TRBD2 might be the D (6 bases). V was shortened by 4 bases and J by 9 bases, with 19 bases between the two germline ends. Germline CDR1 reads LNHDA; CDR2 reads SQIVND (reference sequence). CDR3 length: 15 amino acids.

The CDR3: CASSQAIGGNTGELFF. In nucleotides, the CDR3 is TGTGCCAGCAGCCAAGCGATCGGGGGAAACACCGGGGAGCTGTTTTTT. The rearrangement links TRBV4-2 to TRBJ2-2; TRBD2 is a possible D gene (6 bases). Germline CDR1 reads LGHNA; CDR2 reads YNFKEQ. The CDR3 is 16 amino acids. Trimming removed 1 base at V and 2 bases at J, with 11 bases between.

The chain uses TRBV20-1 and TRBJ1-2; D unclear. The length of the CDR3 is 12 residues. Trimming stripped 7 bases from V and 8 bases from J, with 17 bases between. CDR1 DFQATT and CDR2 SNEGSKA come from the germline V gene (reference sequence). The CDR3 protein is CSVSSSLAGYTF. The CDR3, as DNA: TGCAGTGTTAGTTCAAGTCTTGCAGGCTACACCTTC.

This clonotype was seen ten or more times. The chain recombines TRBV6-1 with TRBJ2-7; no firm D call. Germline CDR1 reads MNHNS; CDR2 reads SASEGT. Trimming pared 5 bases from V and 4 bases from J, leaving 15 bases between. The CDR3 sequence is 14 residues long. The CDR3 spells CASSSHNRPYEQYF. The DNA of the CDR3 is TGTGCCAGCAGTTCCCACAATCGACCATACGAGCAGTACTTC.

This clonotype has only a few counts. The chain combines TRBV30 with TRBJ2-7, with a weak D call TRBD1 (5 bases). V was trimmed by 4 bases and J by 2 bases, leaving 15 bases between them. Germline values: CDR1 GTSNPN, CDR2 SVGIG (reference sequence). The CDR3 loop spans 14 amino acids. As DNA, the CDR3 is TGTGCCTGGACCTACTCGACAGTAACCTACGAGCAGTACTTC. Translated: CAWTYSTVTYEQYF.

This clonotype was detected ten times or more. The rearrangement uses TRBV28 and TRBJ2-7; TRBD1 matches at 9 bases. The J segment lost 3 bases and the V segment lost 5 bases, leaving 8 bases of the junction unmatched. The CDR3 is 15 amino acids. Per germline, CDR1 MDHEN and CDR2 SYDVKM. DNA for the CDR3: TGTGCCAGCAGTGGGGACAGGGATTCTTACTACGAGCAGTACTTC. Its protein product is CASSGDRDSYYEQYF.

This clonotype occurred a few times. The J gene is TRBJ1-5, the V gene TRBV28; D ambiguous. Trimming took off 3 bases at V and 0 bases at J, with 9 bases between the two ends. The CDR3 sequence is 15 residues long. Germline-derived CDR1 and CDR2 are MDHEN and SYDVKM. CDR3 DNA: TGTGCCAGCAGTTTTATGGGTAATAGCAATCAGCCCCAGCATTTT. The encoded protein is CASSFMGNSNQPQHF.

This clonotype was recorded at least ten times. The J gene is TRBJ1-1, the V gene TRBV29-1; a possible D gene is TRBD1 (5 bases). Germline CDR1 is SQVTM and CDR2 is ANQGSEA. The V end was cut by 5 bases, the J end by 2 bases, with 12 bases between. This CDR3 is 13 amino acids long. CDR3 sequence reads: CSVRTQGNTEAFF. In DNA form, the CDR3 reads TGCAGCGTTCGTACTCAGGGAAACACTGAAGCTTTCTTT.

This clonotype was observed many times. The chain carries TRBV2 and TRBJ2-1; TRBD2 aligns across 9 bases. Per the germline V gene, CDR1 is SNHLY and CDR2 is FYNNEI. The J segment lost 8 bases and the V segment lost 5 bases, leaving 10 bases of the junction unmatched. CDR3 length: 15 amino acids. Written as DNA, the CDR3 is TGTGCCAGCAGTCCTTCTAGCGGGGAAGGCTATGAGCAGTTCTTC. Translated, it gives CASSPSSGEGYEQFF.